One sample yielded the 3 T cell receptor beta chains listed below, sequenced in a study of radiotherapy plus CTLA-4 blockade in lung cancer. Here immunoSEQ multiplex PCR was the method, and the copy in TCRdb shows in-frame clones only, minus some. This table holds tens of thousands of clones, around 87% found once. This specimen consisted of peripheral blood, obtained from a patient treated with radiotherapy plus ipilimumab. The source is a human donor with non-small cell lung cancer that progressed on radiotherapy plus ipilimumab.

This clone has just a few counts. Sequence at one end of the junction differs from germline and may be a read error. The V gene is TRBV5-5, the J gene TRBJ1-1, with D uncertain. Per germline, CDR1 SGHKS and CDR2 YYEKEE (reference sequence). CDR3 length equals 15 residues. CDR3 coding DNA: TGTGCCAGCAGCCCGTGGTTAGCGTTGAGCACTAAAGCTTTCTTT. Protein: CASSPWLALSTKAFF.

The sample holds one count of this clone. The gene calls are TRBV4-3 and TRBJ1-2; unclear D gene. V dropped 0 bases and J dropped 7 bases, with 9 bases sitting between them. The CDR3 runs to 13 residues. CDR1 is LGHNA and CDR2 is YSLEER in the germline V gene. For the CDR3, the DNA is TGCGCCAGCAGCCAAGATCGCTTCTCTGGCTACACCTTC. This codes for CASSQDRFSGYTF.

This chain connects TRBV6-6 to TRBJ1-1, with 7 bases matching TRBD1. The V and J ends lost 6 bases and 0 bases, in that order; junction bases with no gene match: 4. The CDR3 runs to 14 residues. CDR1 is MNHNY and CDR2 is SVGAGI in the germline V gene (reference sequence). The chain's CDR3 is CASRRGQLNTEAFF. CDR3 DNA: TGTGCCAGCAGGAGGGGACAGTTGAACACTGAAGCTTTCTTT.